Listed here are 10 T cell receptor beta chains from one sample, sequenced in a study of blood T cell repertoires in COVID-19. Clones were sequenced by immunoSEQ multiplex PCR, and TCRdb holds only the in-frame ones, with some missing. The sample holds some 160,000 clones; under 90% are singletons and the top ten take about 8.6%. Sequencing was performed on PBMCs or T cells enriched from blood (not recorded which). Source of these receptors: a woman aged 45 to 65 who had recovered from COVID-19.

This clone occurred a few times. The genes are TRBV19 and TRBJ1-6; no firm D call. Germline values: CDR1 LNHDA, CDR2 SQIVND (reference sequence). V gave up 0 bases and J gave up 8 bases, with 14 bases separating them. The CDR3 sequence is 16 residues long. CDR3 DNA: TGTGCCAGTAGTATAGATCACAACGTACCCTATTCACCCCTCCACTTT. Translating gives CASSIDHNVPYSPLHF.

This clone showed up just once. V and J are TRBV7-8 and TRBJ1-1; 8 bases fit TRBD1. J lost 6 bases, V lost 1 base, and 7 bases had no gene match. CDR3 length: 15 residues. Germline V gene lookup returns CDR1 SGHVS and CDR2 FQNEAQ. The CDR3 DNA reads TGTGCCAGCAGCTTAGGCGGGACAGGTTTGGCTGAAGCTTTCTTT. Translating gives CASSLGGTGLAEAFF. The whole variable domain, filled in from reference TRBV7-8 and TRBJ1-1, reads GAGVSQSPRYKVAKRGQDVALRCDPISGHVSLFWYQQALGQGPEFLTYFQNEAQLDKSGLPSDRFFAERPEGSVSTLKIQRTQQEDSAVYLCASSLGGTGLAEAFFGQGTRLTVV.

This clone was observed a handful of times. V is TRBV18 and J is TRBJ1-4; possibly TRBD1 for D (6 bases). Germline V gene sequence: CDR1 KGHSH, CDR2 LQKENI. CDR3 size: 16 residues. Trimming shortened V by 9 bases and J by 0 bases, and 17 bases separated the two germline ends. CDR3 loop: CASSTGFIATNEKLFF. In DNA form, the CDR3 reads TGTGCCAGTTCCACAGGGTTTATTGCAACTAATGAAAAACTGTTTTTT.

The chain is built from TRBV9 and TRBJ1-5, with D unclear. The CDR3 extends over 13 amino acids. Trimming stripped 3 bases from V and 4 bases from J, with 8 bases between. Germline V gene data show CDR1 as SGDLS and CDR2 as YYNGEE. In DNA, the CDR3 is TGTGCCAGCAGCGCCGGTAAGAATCAGCCCCAGCATTTT. It codes for CASSAGKNQPQHF.

The chain couples TRBV3-1 (or the pseudogene TRBV3-2) to TRBJ2-2; D is unclear. The germline V and J ends were trimmed by 3 bases and 6 bases, with 8 bases remaining between them. Germline V lookup: CDR1 LGHDT, CDR2 YNNKEL (reference sequence). The CDR3 extends over 13 amino acids. In DNA, the CDR3 is TGTGCCAGCAGCCAGAGCCCCTCCGGGGAGCTGTTTTTT. Its protein is CASSQSPSGELFF.

This chain links TRBV7-8 with TRBJ1-5; D gene unclear. The CDR3 runs to 15 residues. From germline, CDR1 is SGHVS and CDR2 FQNEAQ. V lost 3 bases and J lost 0, with 9 bases in between. The CDR3 region has the DNA TGTGCCAGCAGCTTCCGGGGTTATAGCAATCAGCCCCAGCATTTT. Translation: CASSFRGYSNQPQHF.

V gene TRBV4-2 combines with J gene TRBJ2-1; D gene ambiguous. Germline V CDR1 and CDR2: LGHNA, YNFKEQ. This CDR3 has 16 amino acids. The V gene lost 1 base and the J gene lost 0 bases, with 10 bases spanning the gap. CDR3 sequence reads: CASSQGYFSSYNEQFF. Here the CDR3 DNA reads TGTGCCAGCAGCCAAGGATACTTTAGCTCCTACAATGAGCAGTTCTTC.

The chain joins TRBV18 to TRBJ2-5; D is uncertain. This CDR3 has 14 residues. V was cut by 0 bases and J by 7 bases, with 12 bases left in between. From germline, CDR1 is KGHSH and CDR2 LQKENI. CDR3 coding DNA: TGTGCCAGCTCACCACCGGAAGGAACAGCGACCCAGTACTTC. This codes for CASSPPEGTATQYF.

This sequence joins TRBV7-2 and TRBJ2-7, with unresolved D. Germline CDR1 reads SGHTA; CDR2 reads FQGNSA. V dropped 2 bases and J dropped 3 bases, with 17 bases sitting between them. The CDR3 runs 16 residues. CDR3 coding DNA: TGTGCCAGCAGCTTATCGTATGGGCGTGGTGACTACGAGCAGTACTTC. This sequence encodes CASSLSYGRGDYEQYF.

The V call is TRBV6-1, the J call TRBJ1-2; D remains unclear. Germline V CDR1 and CDR2: MNHNS, SASEGT. V was shortened by 1 base and J by 0 bases, with 6 bases between the two germline ends. The CDR3 loop spans 14 amino acids. CDR3 nucleotide sequence: TGTGCCAGCAGTGAAGGGGCTTCTAACTATGGCTACACCTTC. Protein: CASSEGASNYGYTF.